The 15 T cell receptor beta chains below all came from one sample that was sequenced in a study of CD8 T cells in ankylosing spondylitis. Study outcomes and limitations: Characteristic, it appeared, of ankylosing spondylitis blood was a TCR beta motif of several highly homologous variants.

Which antigens these TCRs recognize remains unknown. TCRdb reprocessed the 5' RACE reads with MiXCR, giving one entry per CDR3 protein. This sample has hundreds of thousands of distinct CDR3 sequences; 12% occur once, and the top ten carry roughly 0.51%. The specimen sequenced was blood, either unsorted or a sorted T cell fraction (not recorded which). The receptors derive from a male donor with ankylosing spondylitis.

The chain uses TRBV5-1 and TRBJ2-6; TRBD2 aligns across 8 bases. CDR1 is SGHRS, CDR2 YFSETQ, per germline. This CDR3 contains 17 residues. Germline trimming cut 2 bases from V and 0 bases from J; bases unmatched to any gene: 4. CDR3 amino acids: CASSFLAGISGANVLTF. The CDR3 nucleotides are TGCGCCAGCAGCTTTCTAGCGGGTATCTCTGGGGCCAACGTCCTGACTTTC.

This clonotype was detected a few times. The J gene is TRBJ1-4, the V gene TRBV6-5; 11 nucleotides agree with TRBD1. V was pared by 4 bases and J by 8 bases, with 12 bases of the junction left unmatched. The length of the CDR3 is 17 residues. Germline-derived CDR1 and CDR2 are MNHEY and SVGAGI. The DNA for the CDR3 is TGTGCCAGCAGTTTATGGACAGGGGGCGCTTCCGGGGAAAAACTGTTTTTT. Encoded protein: CASSLWTGGASGEKLFF.

The chain recombines TRBV9 with TRBJ2-1, with D tentatively TRBD1 or TRBD2 (6 bases each). This CDR3 contains 15 residues. Germline lookup yields CDR1 SGDLS and CDR2 YYNGEE. V was cut by 2 bases and J by 1 base, with 10 bases left in between. The CDR3 loop reads CASSVSGASYNEQFF. As DNA, the CDR3 is TGTGCCAGCAGCGTGTCGGGGGCTTCCTACAATGAGCAGTTCTTC.

In this sample, this clonotype turned up many times. The CDR3 bases are TGTGCCAGCAGCTTCCCAGGGAAGGCTGAAGCTTTCTTT. Translated, it gives CASSFPGKAEAFF. The chain combines TRBV7-2 with TRBJ1-1, with D perhaps matching TRBD1 (5 bases). Germline CDR1 is SGHTA and CDR2 is FQGNSA. Trimming shortened V by 3 bases and J by 6 bases, and 11 bases separated the two germline ends. This CDR3 is 13 amino acids long. Complete variable domain (other parts from reference TRBV7-2 and TRBJ1-1): GAGVSQSPSNKVTEKGKDVELRCDPISGHTALYWYRQSLGQGLEFLIYFQGNSAPDKSGLPSDRFSAERTGGSVSTLTIQRTQQEDSAVYLCASSFPGKAEAFFGQGTRLTVV.

The sample holds a few counts of this clonotype. The chain combines TRBV20-1 with TRBJ1-1; TRBD1 matches 7 bases. Trimming took 4 bases from V and 3 from J; bases not matched to a gene: 5. This CDR3 comprises 13 residues. The V gene's germline CDR1 is DFQATT and CDR2 SNEGSKA (reference sequence). Here the CDR3 reads CSAIEGAYTEAFF. The CDR3 DNA sequence: TGCAGTGCTATCGAGGGGGCGTACACTGAAGCTTTCTTT.

This chain uses TRBV5-1 with TRBJ2-2, with TRBD1 as a possible D gene (5 bases). Germline loops: CDR1 SGHRS, CDR2 YFSETQ. Trimming left V 1 base short and J 4 bases short, with 14 bases between. This CDR3 region has 16 residues. As DNA, the CDR3 is TGCGCCAGCAGCTTGCTCCCAGGGTCGGTCACCGGGGAGCTGTTTTTT. Its protein is CASSLLPGSVTGELFF.

In DNA, the CDR3 is TGTGCCAGCAGTTTATTAGCCGCAACTAATGAAAAACTGTTTTTT. It specifies CASSLLAATNEKLFF. The genes are TRBV27 and TRBJ1-4; D gene ambiguous. Germline CDR1 reads MNHEY; CDR2 reads SMNVEV (reference sequence). V was cut by 1 base and J by 0 bases, with 6 bases left in between. This CDR3 contains 15 residues. The variable domain in full, with the rest retrieved from reference TRBV27 and TRBJ1-4, is EAQVTQNPRYLITVTGKKLTVTCSQNMNHEYMSWYRQDPGLGLRQIYYSMNVEVTDKGDVPEGYKVSRKEKRNFPLILESPSPNQTSLYFCASSLLAATNEKLFFGSGTQLSVL.

This clonotype appeared a few times. This chain links TRBV6-1 with TRBJ2-3; 8 nucleotides match TRBD1. Per germline, CDR1 MNHNS and CDR2 SASEGT. V was pared by 8 bases and J by 1 base, with 8 bases of the junction left unmatched. The CDR3 consists of 15 residues. CDR3 protein: CASAGGGVGTDTQYF. Here the CDR3 DNA reads TGTGCCAGCGCAGGGGGCGGAGTTGGCACAGATACGCAGTATTTT.

The rearrangement links TRBV20-1 to TRBJ1-5; TRBD1 matches at 10 bases. Per germline, CDR1 DFQATT and CDR2 SNEGSKA (reference sequence). V lost 5 bases and J lost 2; bases outside the gene matches: 3. The CDR3 is 14 residues long. In DNA, the CDR3 is TGCAGTGCTCCCGGACAGGGGGGCAATCAGCCCCAGCATTTT. This encodes CSAPGQGGNQPQHF.

This clonotype was recorded a few times. The gene calls are TRBV7-2 and TRBJ1-2, with D possibly being TRBD1 (5 bases). CDR1 is SGHTA, CDR2 FQGNSA, per germline. This CDR3 has 13 amino acids. V dropped 2 bases and J dropped 7 bases, with 11 bases sitting between them. CDR3 sequence: CASSLSAGIGYTF. The CDR3, as DNA: TGTGCCAGCAGCTTAAGTGCAGGGATTGGCTACACCTTC.

The chain joins TRBV6-5 to TRBJ1-1; possibly TRBD1 for D (6 bases). V lost 2 bases and J 4 bases, leaving 14 bases between the germline ends. The CDR3 has 15 amino acids. Germline-derived CDR1 and CDR2 are MNHEY and SVGAGI. DNA for the CDR3: TGTGCCAGCAGTTACACCGGGGGGACAACCACTGAAGCTTTCTTT. Translation gives CASSYTGGTTTEAFF.

The chain employs TRBV30 and TRBJ2-7; 7 bases fit TRBD1. Germline assignment: CDR1 GTSNPN and CDR2 SVGIG (reference sequence). Trimming cost V 5 bases and J 12 bases; bases outside gene matches: 7. There are 10 residues in the CDR3. This CDR3 reads CAWERGTAYF. CDR3 coding DNA: TGTGCCTGGGAGAGGGGGACAGCGTACTTC.

The chain couples TRBV6-5 to TRBJ2-7; TRBD2 aligns across 8 bases. Germline CDR1 is MNHEY and CDR2 is SVGAGI. Trimming took 4 bases from V and 5 from J; bases not matched to a gene: 7. The CDR3 length is 14 residues. CDR3 region: CASSSGRAVNEQYF. The CDR3 DNA sequence: TGTGCCAGCAGTTCCGGGAGGGCCGTCAACGAGCAGTACTTC.

The J gene is TRBJ1-2, the V gene TRBV29-1, with D possibly TRBD1 on 5 matching bases. The V and J ends lost 6 bases and 1 base respectively, with 21 bases between them. The CDR3 spans 16 residues. Germline V gene data show CDR1 as SQVTM and CDR2 as ANQGSEA. CDR3 nucleotides: TGCAGCGTCGGACACCCAGGGCGGAGCCTTAACTATGGCTACACCTTC. It encodes CSVGHPGRSLNYGYTF. The full variable domain, its missing parts supplied by reference TRBV29-1 and TRBJ1-2, is SAVISQKPSRDICQRGTSLTIQCQVDSQVTMMFWYRQQPGQSLTLIATANQGSEATYESGFVIDKFPISRPNLTFSTLTVSNMSPEDSSIYLCSVGHPGRSLNYGYTFGSGTRLTVV.

The chain recombines TRBV4-2 with TRBJ1-2; 9 bases align to TRBD1. V shed 4 bases, J shed 6 bases, and the junction held 3 bases outside the gene matches. CDR3 size: 13 residues. CDR1 and CDR2 (germline): LGHNA, YNFKEQ. The CDR3 bases are TGTGCCAGCAGCCGGTGGACAGGGGATGGCTACACCTTC. Its translation is CASSRWTGDGYTF.